Below, 3 T cell receptor beta chains from the same sample are listed, as sequenced in a study of blood T cells in healthy people across ages. The use of a sample-barcoded 5' primer and a J-beta primer mix characterized a second PCR of roughly 6 to 11 cycles. TCRdb called the 5' RACE reads again in MiXCR, with one record for every CDR3 protein. This sample carries 1 million to 1.2 million distinct CDR3 sequences, approximately 38% of them seen once, and the ten largest clones take about 12%. The specimen sequenced was blood. The receptors originated from a man aged 18 to 30 in good health.

The rearrangement joins TRBV28 to TRBJ1-1; maybe TRBD1 (5 bases). There are 14 residues in the CDR3. Germline V gene sequence: CDR1 MDHEN, CDR2 SYDVKM. The ends were cut back, 5 bases at V and 1 base at J, with 11 bases in the middle. Here the CDR3 DNA reads TGTGCCAGCAGTCCCCCGGGGGAGAACACTGAAGCTTTCTTT. This codes for CASSPPGENTEAFF.

The chain employs TRBV29-1 and TRBJ1-2, with D possibly TRBD1 on 6 matching bases. The germline V gene has CDR1 SQVTM and CDR2 ANQGSEA. The CDR3 sequence is 13 residues long. V was cut by 4 bases and J by 5 bases, with 14 bases left in between. The CDR3 sequence: CSVVSGQGYGYTF. The CDR3 nucleotides read TGCAGCGTTGTATCAGGGCAGGGGTATGGCTACACCTTC.

This clonotype occurred a few times. The genes are TRBV3-1 and TRBJ1-2, with D possibly being TRBD1 (5 bases). Germline V gene data show CDR1 as LGHDT and CDR2 as YNNKEL (reference sequence). The V end lost 0 bases, the J end lost 6 bases, and 8 bases lay between the germline ends. The CDR3 extends over 13 amino acids. The CDR3 spells CASSQDQGHGYTF. In nucleotides, the CDR3 is TGTGCCAGCAGCCAAGATCAGGGCCATGGCTACACCTTC. Filled out from reference TRBV3-1 and TRBJ1-2, the complete variable domain reads DTAVSQTPKYLVTQMGNDKSIKCEQNLGHDTMYWYKQDSKKFLKIMFSYNNKELIINETVPNRFSPKSPDKAHLNLHINSLELGDSAVYFCASSQDQGHGYTFGSGTRLTVV.